The T cell receptor beta chain under discussion was sequenced for a study of regulatory T cells in long-lasting Graves disease. Germline CDR1 is LGHDT and CDR2 is YNNKEL (reference sequence). The CDR3 is 13 residues long. V dropped 3 bases and J dropped 5; count of bases not matched to a gene: 3. CDR3 regions were amplified by Arm-PCR using iRepertoire HTBI primers to build TCR beta libraries. In TCRdb, the multiplex PCR reads were re-called with MiXCR into one record per CDR3 protein. The sample holds 600,000 to 800,000 distinct CDR3 sequences, 25% to 35% seen once. Regarding time point: persistent/refractory GD, antithyroid drugs over 5 years with positive TRAb. The TCR library was made from RNA extracted from PBMCs.

The sequence derives from a female donor with Graves disease. Sequences were derived from peripheral blood mononuclear cells (PBMCs), sampled when the disease was refractory, from a patient treated with antithyroid drugs. The chain recombines TRBV3-1 with TRBJ1-1, with 7 bases aligning to TRBD1. CDR3 DNA: TGTGCCAGCAGCCAGAAACAGGGGACTGAAGCTTTCTTT. As protein: CASSQKQGTEAFF.